The next 9 T cell receptor beta chains were all read from a single sample in a study of beta chain features in type 1 diabetes. Isolated RNA was reverse transcribed in full, so expressed TCRB transcripts were sequenced. The protocol was immunoSEQ multiplex PCR, while the TCRdb copy is restricted to in-frame clones and leaves out a portion. The table shows 250,000 to 350,000 clones, with approximately 15% occurring only once. Sequencing used central memory CD4+ T cells from blood. Receptors were obtained from a young man in good health.

The chain has TRBV5-1 and TRBJ1-2, with a weak D call TRBD1 (6 bases). Trimming pared 1 base from V and 8 bases from J, leaving 21 bases between. Per germline, CDR1 SGHRS and CDR2 YFSETQ. The CDR3 length is 16 residues. CDR3 coding DNA: TGCGCCAGCAGCTTGAGAGGGGGGGCCGGCCCCCGAGGCTACACCTTC. This sequence encodes CASSLRGGAGPRGYTF.

This clone showed up just a few times. Distinct nucleotide sequences in the sample also encode this CDR3. CDR3 sequence reads: CASSLGGSTDTQYF. The CDR3 nucleotides read TGTGCCAGCAGCTTGGGGGGTTCCACAGATACGCAGTATTTT. This chain joins TRBV11-3 and TRBJ2-3; D may be TRBD2 (6 bases). V was cut by 3 bases and J by 2 bases, with 9 bases left in between. The CDR3 contains 14 residues. The germline CDR1 and CDR2 sequences are SGHNT and YENEEA.

This clone was observed a few times. DNA of the CDR3: TGTGCCAGCAGCTTAGCCAGGGGAAAAGAGACCCAGTACTTC. Translating it yields CASSLARGKETQYF. The V gene is TRBV7-8, the J gene TRBJ2-5; TRBD1 might be the D (6 bases). V lost 0 bases and J 3 bases, leaving 8 bases between the germline ends. CDR1 SGHVS and CDR2 FQNEAQ come from the germline V gene. This CDR3 comprises 14 residues.

This clone has only a few counts. This sequence joins TRBV18 and TRBJ1-3; 9 nucleotides line up with TRBD1. This CDR3 is built from 18 residues. CDR1 is KGHSH, CDR2 LQKENI, per germline. With V trimmed by 0 bases and J by 4 bases, 10 bases remained unmatched. CDR3 nucleotides: TGTGCCAGCTCACCACCGGGGACAGGGATCAAGAAGGGAAACACCATATATTTT. As protein: CASSPPGTGIKKGNTIYF. Looking up the rest from reference TRBV18 and TRBJ1-3 gives the full variable domain: NAGVMQNPRHLVRRRGQEARLRCSPMKGHSHVYWYRQLPEEGLKFMVYLQKENIIDESGMPKERFSAEFPKEGPSILRIQQVVRGDSAAYFCASSPPGTGIKKGNTIYFGEGSWLTVV.

In this sample, this clone turned up a few times. The chain carries TRBV2 and TRBJ2-3, with D possibly matching TRBD2 (6 bases). The CDR3 sequence is 14 residues long. V shed 6 bases and J shed 0 bases, with 10 bases lying between them. Germline CDR1 and CDR2: SNHLY and FYNNEI. CDR3 nucleotide sequence: TGTGCCAGCAGGGAGGGGACTAGCACAGATACGCAGTATTTT. Amino acids: CASREGTSTDTQYF.

In this sample, this clone turned up a few times. V and J are TRBV9 and TRBJ2-3; D unresolved. There are 15 residues in the CDR3. CDR1 and CDR2 from the germline V gene are SGDLS and YYNGEE. V shed 4 bases and J shed 0 bases, with 12 bases lying between them. The CDR3 sequence: CASSLLVTSTDTQYF. In DNA form, the CDR3 reads TGTGCCAGCAGCCTACTGGTTACTAGCACAGATACGCAGTATTTT.

Ten or more counts support this clone. Distinct nucleotide sequences in the sample also encode this CDR3. The CDR3, as DNA: TGTGCCATCAGTGAACGGGGGACGAACACCGGGGAGCTGTTTTTT. Translating it yields CAISERGTNTGELFF. V is TRBV10-3 and J is TRBJ2-2; the D gene is possibly TRBD2 (6 bases). CDR1 and CDR2 (germline): ENHRY, SYGVKD. This CDR3 is 15 amino acids long. V lost 3 bases and J 0 bases, leaving 8 bases between the germline ends.

J is TRBJ2-5 and V is TRBV9; TRBD1 matches at 8 bases. Trimming at V came to 4 bases and at J to 5 bases, leaving 10 bases not matched to a gene. The CDR3 runs to 15 residues. Germline CDR1 SGDLS, CDR2 YYNGEE. The CDR3 DNA is TGTGCCAGCAGCACAGGTCCCAGGGGGCGGGAGACCCAGTACTTC. It translates to CASSTGPRGRETQYF. Using reference TRBV9 and TRBJ2-5 for the parts outside the CDR3, the full variable domain is DSGVTQTPKHLITATGQRVTLRCSPRSGDLSVYWYQQSLDQGLQFLIQYYNGEERAKGNILERFSAQQFPDLHSELNLSSLELGDSALYFCASSTGPRGRETQYFGPGTRLLVL.

This clone was observed a few times. The V call is TRBV30, the J call TRBJ2-1; maybe TRBD2 (6 bases). CDR1 and CDR2 from the germline V gene are GTSNPN and SVGIG (reference sequence). Trimming removed 3 bases at V and 1 base at J, with 13 bases between. The CDR3 is 15 residues long. This chain's CDR3 is CAWRPGLTSYNEQFF. In nucleotides, the CDR3 is TGTGCCTGGAGACCGGGACTCACGTCCTACAATGAGCAGTTCTTC. The full variable domain, rest sourced from reference TRBV30 and TRBJ2-1, is SQTIHQWPATLVQPVGSPLSLECTVEGTSNPNLYWYRQAAGRGLQLLFYSVGIGQISSEVPQNLSASRPQDRQFILSSKKLLLSDSGFYLCAWRPGLTSYNEQFFGPGTRLTVL.